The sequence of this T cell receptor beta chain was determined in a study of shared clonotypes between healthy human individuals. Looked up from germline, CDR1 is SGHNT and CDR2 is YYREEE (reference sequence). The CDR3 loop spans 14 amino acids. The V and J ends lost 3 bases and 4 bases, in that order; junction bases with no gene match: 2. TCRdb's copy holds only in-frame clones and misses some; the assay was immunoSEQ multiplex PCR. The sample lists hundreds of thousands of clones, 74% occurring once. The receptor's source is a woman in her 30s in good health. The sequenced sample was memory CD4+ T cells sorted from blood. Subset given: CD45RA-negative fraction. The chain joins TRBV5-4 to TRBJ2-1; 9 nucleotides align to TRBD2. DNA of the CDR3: TGTGCCAGCAGCTCTAGCGGGAATTACAATGAGCAGTTCTTC. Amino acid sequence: CASSSSGNYNEQFF.